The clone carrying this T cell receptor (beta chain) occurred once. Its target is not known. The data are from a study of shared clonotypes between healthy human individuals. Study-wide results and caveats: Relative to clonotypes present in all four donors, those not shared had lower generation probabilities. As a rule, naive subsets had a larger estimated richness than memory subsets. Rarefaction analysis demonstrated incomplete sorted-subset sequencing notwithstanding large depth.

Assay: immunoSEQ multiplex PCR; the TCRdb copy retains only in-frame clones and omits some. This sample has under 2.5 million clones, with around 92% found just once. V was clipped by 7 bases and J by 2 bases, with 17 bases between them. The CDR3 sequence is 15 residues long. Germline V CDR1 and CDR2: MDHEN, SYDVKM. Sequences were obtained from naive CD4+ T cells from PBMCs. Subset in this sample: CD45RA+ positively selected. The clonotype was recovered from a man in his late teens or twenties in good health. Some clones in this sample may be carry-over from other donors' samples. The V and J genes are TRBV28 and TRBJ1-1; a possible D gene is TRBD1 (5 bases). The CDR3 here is CASTPGGALNTEAFF. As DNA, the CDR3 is TGTGCCAGCACCCCCGGAGGGGCTTTAAACACTGAAGCTTTCTTT.